This record covers a single T cell receptor (beta chain). The source of the sample is a study of CD8 T cells in Susac syndrome. From germline, CDR1 is LNHNV and CDR2 YYDKDF (reference sequence). The CDR3 length is 12 residues. With 4 bases removed from V and 6 bases from J, the gap between germline ends came to 9 bases. An input of about 0.5 to 1 ug of RNA was subjected to reverse transcription using random hexamers. TCRdb re-called the immunoSEQ multiplex PCR reads with MiXCR, one entry per CDR3 protein. Of 200,000 to 250,000 distinct CDR3 sequences detected, roughly nine tenths appear once; the ten largest clones hold roughly 0.13%.

This rearrangement joins TRBV15 to TRBJ1-1; D call uncertain. The receptor was isolated from a human donor with multiple sclerosis. The sample comprised CD8+ T cells from PBMCs. The CDR3 sequence is CATSINYSEAFF. The CDR3 coding sequence is TGTGCCACCAGCATTAACTACTCTGAAGCTTTCTTT.